This record concerns one T cell receptor beta chain sequence. This sample was included in a study of blood T cell repertoires in COVID-19. The data were produced by immunoSEQ multiplex PCR, yet TCRdb's version contains in-frame clones alone and is incomplete. The sample holds 130,000 or so clones, about 83% seen once. The TCR originated in a man aged 25 to 40 with COVID-19, enrolled during active disease. The sequenced sample was peripheral blood.

For the CDR3, the DNA is TGTGCCAGCAGTCGGACAGGGGGCTACGAGCAGTACTTC. As protein: CASSRTGGYEQYF. V gene TRBV11-3 combines with J gene TRBJ2-7; 10 bases line up with TRBD1. The CDR3 totals 13 residues. J gave up 3 bases and V 6 bases, and 2 bases lay outside the gene matches. Germline V gene lookup returns CDR1 SGHNT and CDR2 YENEEA.